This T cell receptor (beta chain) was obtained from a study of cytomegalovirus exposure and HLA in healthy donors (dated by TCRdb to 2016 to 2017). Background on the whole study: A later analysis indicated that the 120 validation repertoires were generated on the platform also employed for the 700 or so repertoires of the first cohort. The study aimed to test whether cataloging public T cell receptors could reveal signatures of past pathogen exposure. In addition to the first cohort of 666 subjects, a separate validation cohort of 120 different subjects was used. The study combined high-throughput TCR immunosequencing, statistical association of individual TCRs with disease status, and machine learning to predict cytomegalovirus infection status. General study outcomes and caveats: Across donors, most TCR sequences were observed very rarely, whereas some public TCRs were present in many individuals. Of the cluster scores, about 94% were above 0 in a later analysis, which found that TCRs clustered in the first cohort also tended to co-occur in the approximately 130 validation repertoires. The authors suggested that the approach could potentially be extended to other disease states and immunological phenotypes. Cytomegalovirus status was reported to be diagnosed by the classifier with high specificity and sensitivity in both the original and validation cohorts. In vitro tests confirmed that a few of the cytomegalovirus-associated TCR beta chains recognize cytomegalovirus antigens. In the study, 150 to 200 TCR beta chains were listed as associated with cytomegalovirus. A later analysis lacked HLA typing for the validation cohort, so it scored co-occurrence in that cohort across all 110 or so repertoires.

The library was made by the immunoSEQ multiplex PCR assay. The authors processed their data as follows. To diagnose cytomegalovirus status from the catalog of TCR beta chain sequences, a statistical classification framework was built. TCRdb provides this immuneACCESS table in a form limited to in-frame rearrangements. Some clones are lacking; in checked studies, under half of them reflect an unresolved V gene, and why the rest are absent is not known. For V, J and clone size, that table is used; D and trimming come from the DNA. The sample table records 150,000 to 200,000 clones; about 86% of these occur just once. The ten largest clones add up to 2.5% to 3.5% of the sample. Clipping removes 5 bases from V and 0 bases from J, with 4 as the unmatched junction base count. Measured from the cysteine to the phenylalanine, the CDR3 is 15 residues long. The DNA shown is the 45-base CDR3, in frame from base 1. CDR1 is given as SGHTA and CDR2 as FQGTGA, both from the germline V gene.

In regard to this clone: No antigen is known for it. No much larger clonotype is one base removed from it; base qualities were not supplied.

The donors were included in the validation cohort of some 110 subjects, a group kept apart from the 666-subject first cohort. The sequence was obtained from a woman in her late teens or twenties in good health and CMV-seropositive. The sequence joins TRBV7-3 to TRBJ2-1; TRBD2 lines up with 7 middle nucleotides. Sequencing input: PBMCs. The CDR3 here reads CASSLWGGSYNEQFF. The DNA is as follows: TGTGCCAGCAGCCTGTGGGGGGGCTCCTACAATGAGCAGTTCTTC. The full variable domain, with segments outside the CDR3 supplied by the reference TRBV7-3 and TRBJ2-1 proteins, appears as GAGVSQTPSNKVTEKGKYVELRCDPISGHTALYWYRQSLGQGPEFLIYFQGTGAADDSGLPNDRFFAVRPEGSVSTLKIQRTERGDSAVYLCASSLWGGSYNEQFFGPGTRLTVL.